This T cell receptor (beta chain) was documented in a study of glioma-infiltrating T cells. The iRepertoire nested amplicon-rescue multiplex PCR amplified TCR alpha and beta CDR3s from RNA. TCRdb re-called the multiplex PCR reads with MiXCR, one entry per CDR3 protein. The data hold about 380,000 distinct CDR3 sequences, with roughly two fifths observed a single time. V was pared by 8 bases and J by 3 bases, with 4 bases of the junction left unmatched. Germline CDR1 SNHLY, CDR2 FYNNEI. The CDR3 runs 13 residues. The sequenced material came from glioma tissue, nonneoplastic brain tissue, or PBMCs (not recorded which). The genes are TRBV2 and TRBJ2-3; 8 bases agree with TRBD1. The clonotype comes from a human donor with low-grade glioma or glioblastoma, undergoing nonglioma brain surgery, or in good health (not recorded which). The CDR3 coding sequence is TGTGCCAGCGCCAGGGGGCGGACAGATACGCAGTATTTT. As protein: CASARGRTDTQYF.